These 9 T cell receptor beta chains were sequenced from one sample in a study of Ad26.COV2.S vaccination and SARS-CoV-2 variants (dated by TCRdb to the early 2020s). This specimen's time point label, interpreted: individuals recovered from natural SARS-CoV-2 infection. The library was prepared using the immunoSEQ multiplex PCR assay. As stored in TCRdb, this immuneACCESS dataset retains in-frame rearrangements with V and J assigned. A fraction of the clones does not appear; measured against another copy, unresolved V genes explain less than half of the discrepancy, and the remainder lacks a known reason. For this sample there are more than 150,000 clones; around nine tenths appear just once. The ten largest clonotypes hold more than 4.5% of the sample. Sequencing used peripheral blood, obtained after recovery from COVID-19. These TCRs come from a human donor who had recovered from COVID-19.

The chain joins TRBV2 to TRBJ2-2, with 10 bases identical to TRBD2. CDR3 length: 16 residues. Trimming cost V 4 bases and J 6 bases; bases outside gene matches: 8. Germline CDR1 SNHLY, CDR2 FYNNEI. The CDR3 protein is CASSGERGGIAGELFF. DNA for the CDR3: TGTGCCAGCAGTGGGGAGCGGGGGGGTATCGCCGGGGAGCTGTTTTTT.

The CDR3 region has the DNA TGTGCCAGCAGCAAATCATCCGGGACAATTTTAACCGGGGAGCTGTTTTTT. This gives the protein CASSKSSGTILTGELFF. The rearrangement joins TRBV7-3 to TRBJ2-2, with D possibly TRBD1 on 6 matching bases. The ends were cut back, 5 bases at V and 5 bases at J, with 21 bases in the middle. The CDR3 loop spans 17 amino acids. CDR1 and CDR2 (germline): SGHTA, FQGTGA.

The chain is built from TRBV14 and TRBJ1-6; tentative D call: TRBD1 (6 bases). CDR1 is SGHDN and CDR2 is FVKESK in the germline V gene. Deletions cut 1 base from V and 7 bases from J, with 8 bases between. The CDR3 is 14 residues long. Written as DNA, the CDR3 is TGTGCCAGCAGCCAAGCGGGGGCGAATTCACCCCTCCACTTT. It encodes CASSQAGANSPLHF.

CDR3 sequence reads: CASSPGASSETQYF. The CDR3, as DNA: TGTGCCAGTAGTCCGGGCGCTAGTTCTGAGACCCAGTACTTC. This chain uses TRBV19 with TRBJ2-5; D uncertain. The CDR3 runs 14 residues. Trimming took 5 bases from V and 5 from J, leaving 15 bases between them. Germline V gene lookup returns CDR1 LNHDA and CDR2 SQIVND (reference sequence).

The chain has TRBV23-1 and TRBJ2-7, with D maybe TRBD1 (6 bases). TRBV23-1 is placed among ORFs of uncertain function. Trimming removed 6 bases from V and 6 bases from J, with 21 bases in between. The length of the CDR3 is 15 residues. The CDR3 is CASSRVTGKCSEQYF. For the CDR3, the DNA is TGCGCCAGCAGCCGGGTTACAGGGAAATGCTCCGAGCAGTACTTC.

This clone was seen only a few times. The chain uses TRBV4-1 and TRBJ1-5; 9 bases are a match to TRBD1. The CDR3 covers 17 residues. Losses at the gene ends were 0 bases for V and 7 bases for J; bases not matched to a gene: 10. Germline values: CDR1 MGHRA, CDR2 YSYEKL. CDR3 region: CASSQDFNRGRGQPQHF. For the CDR3, the DNA is TGCGCCAGCAGCCAAGATTTCAACAGGGGGCGAGGGCAGCCCCAGCATTTT.

The chain has TRBV6-5 and TRBJ2-1; D gene unclear. CDR1 MNHEY and CDR2 SVGAGI come from the germline V gene. V was cut by 0 bases and J by 5 bases, with 11 bases left in between. The CDR3 length is 15 residues. CDR3 coding DNA: TGTGCCAGCAGTTACTCGTTCCCAACTCACAATGAGCAGTTCTTC. It encodes CASSYSFPTHNEQFF.

This rearrangement joins TRBV6-4 to TRBJ1-2; D not certain. The ends were cut back, 4 bases at V and 8 bases at J, with 14 bases in the middle. The CDR3 is made up of 13 amino acids. Per the germline V gene, CDR1 is MRHNA and CDR2 is SNTAGT. As DNA, the CDR3 is TGTGCCAGCAGTGCAAATACTCTCGACGGCTACACCTTC. This sequence encodes CASSANTLDGYTF.

This chain links TRBV19 with TRBJ2-7; 7 nucleotides line up with TRBD1. Germline lookup yields CDR1 LNHDA and CDR2 SQIVND (reference sequence). The CDR3 contains 15 residues. J lost 2 bases, V lost 4 bases, and 8 bases had no gene match. For the CDR3, the DNA is TGTGCCAGTAGTAGGACCGGGACAGCCACCTACGAGCAGTACTTC. Translation gives CASSRTGTATYEQYF.